The 17 T cell receptor beta chains below all came from one sample that was sequenced in a study of cytomegalovirus exposure and HLA in healthy donors (dated 2017 in TCRdb). Libraries were built with the immunoSEQ multiplex PCR assay. The multiplex PCR relied on a mix of 60 forward primers for TCR Vbeta segments and 13 reverse primers for TCR Jbeta segments. In TCRdb, the immuneACCESS table is reduced to in-frame sequences with V and J assigned. These tables do not hold every clone; where another copy was compared, an unresolved V gene accounts for under half, and the others remain unexplained. A total of 150,000 to 200,000 clones appear in this sample, about 80% of them only once. The ten largest clones represent approximately 0.69% of the sample. The sequencing sample was made of PBMCs. These receptors all come from a woman between 40 and 55 years old in good health and CMV-seronegative.

This clone has a handful of counts. The chain employs TRBV4-3 and TRBJ1-2; TRBD1 might be the D (5 bases). In germline, CDR1 is LGHNA, CDR2 YSLEER. V shed 0 bases and J shed 8 bases, with 10 bases lying between them. CDR3 length: 13 amino acids. The CDR3 sequence is CASSQDLQDGYTF. The CDR3 nucleotides are TGCGCCAGCAGCCAAGACTTACAGGACGGCTACACCTTC.

V gene TRBV6-5 combines with J gene TRBJ1-1; D unclear. Germline-derived CDR1 and CDR2 are MNHEY and SVGAGI. The V and J ends lost 4 bases and 7 bases respectively, with 13 bases between them. The CDR3 extends over 13 amino acids. The CDR3 DNA follows: TGTGCCAGCAGTTTTCTGGGCCGGGATGAAGCTTTCTTT. Protein: CASSFLGRDEAFF.

The gene calls are TRBV4-2 and TRBJ2-7, with 14 positions matching TRBD2. The germline CDR1 and CDR2 sequences are LGHNA and YNFKEQ. V lost 4 bases, J lost 3 bases, and 2 bases stayed unmatched. The CDR3 sequence is 15 residues long. The CDR3 coding sequence is TGTGCCAGCAGCCTTGGGACTAGCGGGGGCTACGAGCAGTACTTC. Its translation: CASSLGTSGGYEQYF.

This sequence joins TRBV7-9 and TRBJ2-7, with a weak D call TRBD1 (5 bases). The CDR3 consists of 16 residues. Trimming cost V 1 base and J 2 bases, with 15 bases left between them. The germline gives CDR1 SEHNR, CDR2 FQNEAQ (reference sequence). CDR3 amino acids: CASSLEGSPRPYEQYF. Written as DNA, the CDR3 is TGTGCCAGCAGCTTAGAGGGGTCTCCTCGCCCCTACGAGCAGTACTTC.

The rearrangement joins TRBV7-3 to TRBJ2-5; TRBD2 matches at 14 bases. The germline V gene has CDR1 SGHTA and CDR2 FQGTGA. The CDR3 has 16 amino acids. J was trimmed by 5 bases and V by 4 bases; bases with no gene match: 6. DNA for the CDR3: TGTGCCAGCAGCTCGGGACTAGCGGGAGTCGGGGAGACCCAGTACTTC. Translation gives CASSSGLAGVGETQYF.

This chain connects TRBV27 to TRBJ2-7, with 7 positions matching TRBD1. Germline CDR1 reads MNHEY; CDR2 reads SMNVEV (reference sequence). This CDR3 comprises 15 residues. Unmatched junction bases numbered 7, after V lost 5 bases and J lost 0 bases. The CDR3 loop reads CASSATGTASYEQYF. CDR3 bases: TGTGCCAGCAGTGCTACCGGGACAGCCTCCTACGAGCAGTACTTC.

This clone was picked up one time. In DNA, the CDR3 is TGTGCCAGCACCGCGACAGGGGAGATGGTCGGAGCTTTCTTT. Amino acids: CASTATGEMVGAFF. The V gene is TRBV6-6, the J gene TRBJ1-1, with 8 bases matching TRBD1. From germline, CDR1 is MNHNY and CDR2 SVGAGI (reference sequence). Trimming took 7 bases from V and 10 from J; bases not matched to a gene: 14. CDR3 length: 14 amino acids.

The chain couples TRBV28 to TRBJ2-2, with TRBD2 as a possible D gene (5 bases). Trimming cost V 4 bases and J 1 base, with 10 bases left between them. Looked up from germline, CDR1 is MDHEN and CDR2 is SYDVKM. This CDR3 is 15 amino acids long. The CDR3 region has the DNA TGTGCCAGCAGTTCGGGGAGCGGGAACACCGGGGAGCTGTTTTTT. It translates to CASSSGSGNTGELFF.

The V and J genes are TRBV27 and TRBJ2-7; D possibly corresponds to TRBD1 (6 bases). The length of the CDR3 is 17 residues. V gave up 1 base and J gave up 4 bases, with 20 bases separating them. Germline CDR1 and CDR2: MNHEY and SMNVEV (reference sequence). CDR3: CASSLYSRGHAIYEQYF. As DNA, the CDR3 is TGTGCCAGCAGTTTATATAGCAGGGGTCATGCGATATACGAGCAGTACTTC.

Here the CDR3 reads CASSPLGGTEAFF. The CDR3 DNA is TGTGCCAGCTCACCACTCGGGGGTACTGAAGCTTTCTTT. The chain is built from TRBV18 and TRBJ1-1, with a possible D match to TRBD1 (5 bases). From germline, CDR1 is KGHSH and CDR2 LQKENI. CDR3 size: 13 residues. V lost 1 base and J 5 bases, leaving 8 bases between the germline ends. Full variable domain (rest looked up from reference TRBV18 and TRBJ1-1): NAGVMQNPRHLVRRRGQEARLRCSPMKGHSHVYWYRQLPEEGLKFMVYLQKENIIDESGMPKERFSAEFPKEGPSILRIQQVVRGDSAAYFCASSPLGGTEAFFGQGTRLTVV.

This sequence joins TRBV28 and TRBJ1-5, with 9 bases that match TRBD1. The trim removed 4 bases at V and 8 bases at J, leaving 12 bases unmatched. The germline V gene has CDR1 MDHEN and CDR2 SYDVKM. The CDR3 runs to 16 residues. This CDR3 reads CASSYKDRGGAEPQHF. CDR3 nucleotide sequence: TGTGCCAGCAGTTATAAGGACAGGGGAGGTGCGGAGCCCCAGCATTTT.

The gene calls are TRBV30 and TRBJ1-2; D is perhaps TRBD1 (6 bases). This CDR3 contains 12 residues. Deletions cut 3 bases from V and 7 bases from J, with 12 bases between. Germline values: CDR1 GTSNPN, CDR2 SVGIG (reference sequence). The CDR3: CAWRVGAGGYTF. The CDR3 nucleotides read TGTGCCTGGAGAGTGGGGGCCGGTGGCTACACCTTC.

This clone has only a few counts. The CDR3 coding sequence is TGTGCCAGCAGTGCAACAGTGAACACTGAAGCTTTCTTT. Translation gives CASSATVNTEAFF. V gene TRBV6-1 combines with J gene TRBJ1-1, with D uncertain. Trimming left V 4 bases short and J 0 bases short, with 6 bases between. The germline gives CDR1 MNHNS, CDR2 SASEGT. This CDR3 contains 13 residues.

This chain connects TRBV30 to TRBJ1-4; tentatively, D is TRBD1 (6 bases). Trimming left V 8 bases short and J 11 bases short, with 21 bases between. The CDR3 consists of 13 residues. Looked up from germline, CDR1 is GTSNPN and CDR2 is SVGIG (reference sequence). CDR3 residues: CAHVGAVNGKLFF. CDR3 sequence (DNA): TGTGCCCATGTGGGGGCAGTAAATGGGAAACTGTTTTTT.

The chain is built from TRBV9 and TRBJ2-2; D not certain. This CDR3 comprises 14 residues. Germline V gene sequence: CDR1 SGDLS, CDR2 YYNGEE. V lost 0 bases to trimming and J lost 3 bases, with 6 bases between them. As DNA, the CDR3 is TGTGCCAGCAGCGTAGCTCCGGACACCGGGGAGCTGTTTTTT. Its protein is CASSVAPDTGELFF. The variable domain in full, with the rest retrieved from reference TRBV9 and TRBJ2-2, is DSGVTQTPKHLITATGQRVTLRCSPRSGDLSVYWYQQSLDQGLQFLIQYYNGEERAKGNILERFSAQQFPDLHSELNLSSLELGDSALYFCASSVAPDTGELFFGEGSRLTVL.

The rearrangement links TRBV7-9 to TRBJ2-7; 11 bases map to TRBD1. The CDR3 sequence is 14 residues long. Germline V gene data show CDR1 as SEHNR and CDR2 as FQNEAQ (reference sequence). The J segment lost 13 bases and the V segment lost 3 bases, leaving 11 bases of the junction unmatched. Here the CDR3 DNA reads TGTGCCAGCAGCTTGATAGGGGACAGGGGGTCTGGCTACTTC. Amino acids: CASSLIGDRGSGYF.

The chain carries TRBV28 and TRBJ1-2, with D maybe TRBD1 (6 bases). The V gene's germline CDR1 is MDHEN and CDR2 SYDVKM. V dropped 3 bases and J dropped 5 bases, with 25 bases sitting between them. The CDR3 runs to 18 residues. CDR3 sequence reads: CASSFWGRIKAPMYGYTF. The CDR3 DNA sequence: TGTGCCAGCAGTTTTTGGGGGCGCATTAAGGCCCCGATGTATGGCTACACCTTC.